This TCR beta chain is drawn from a study of blood T cell repertoires in COVID-19. Study-wide background: The origin of the acute and convalescent COVID-19 samples was the United States, Italy and Spain. T cells, B-cell-depleted T cells, or PBMCs provided the cDNA or gDNA that served as material.

In the original processing: Counts of nucleated cells, estimated from reference gene primer amplification, were obtained. Here immunoSEQ multiplex PCR was the method, and the copy in TCRdb shows in-frame clones only, minus some. V and J calls and clone size are as listed in that table; D and trimming were resolved from the DNA. The profile shows tens of thousands of clones, around 81% of them singletons. Per the germline V gene, CDR1 is SNHLY and CDR2 is FYNNEI. The CDR3 covers 16 residues. J lost 4 bases, V lost 2 bases, and 7 bases had no gene match. The sequencing input was peripheral blood. The chain combines TRBV2 with TRBJ1-3; 8 bases line up with TRBD1. The source of this sequence is a woman in her seventies with acute or convalescent COVID-19. The CDR3 DNA is TGTGCCAGCAGTGAAATAGGACAGGGCATAGGAAACACCATATATTTT. Its translation is CASSEIGQGIGNTIYF. Full variable domain (missing parts from reference TRBV2 and TRBJ1-3): EPEVTQTPSHQVTQMGQEVILRCVPISNHLYFYWYRQILGQKVEFLVSFYNNEISEKSEIFDDQFSVERPDGSNFTLKIRSTKLEDSAMYFCASSEIGQGIGNTIYFGEGSWLTVV.